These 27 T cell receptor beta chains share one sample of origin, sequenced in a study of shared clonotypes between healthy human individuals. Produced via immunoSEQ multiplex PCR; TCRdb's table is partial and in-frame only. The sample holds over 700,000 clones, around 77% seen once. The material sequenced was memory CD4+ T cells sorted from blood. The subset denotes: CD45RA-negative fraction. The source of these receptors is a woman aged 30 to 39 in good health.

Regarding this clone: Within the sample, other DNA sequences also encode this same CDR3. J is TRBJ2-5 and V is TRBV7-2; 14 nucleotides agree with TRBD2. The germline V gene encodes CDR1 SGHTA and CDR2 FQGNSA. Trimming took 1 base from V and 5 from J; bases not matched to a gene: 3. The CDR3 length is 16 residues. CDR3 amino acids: CASSLGGLAGVETQYF. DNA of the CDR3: TGTGCCAGCAGCTTAGGGGGACTAGCGGGAGTTGAGACCCAGTACTTC.

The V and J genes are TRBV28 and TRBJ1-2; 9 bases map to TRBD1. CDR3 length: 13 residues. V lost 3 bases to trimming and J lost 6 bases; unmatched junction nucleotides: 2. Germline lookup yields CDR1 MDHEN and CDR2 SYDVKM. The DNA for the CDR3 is TGTGCCAGCAGTTTTACAGGGGGCAATGGCTACACCTTC. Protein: CASSFTGGNGYTF.

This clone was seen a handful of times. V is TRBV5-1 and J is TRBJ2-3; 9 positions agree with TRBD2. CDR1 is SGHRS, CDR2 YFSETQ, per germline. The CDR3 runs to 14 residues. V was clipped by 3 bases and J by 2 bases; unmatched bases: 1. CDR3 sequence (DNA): TGCGCCAGCAGCTGGGGACTAGCCACAGATACGCAGTATTTT. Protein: CASSWGLATDTQYF.

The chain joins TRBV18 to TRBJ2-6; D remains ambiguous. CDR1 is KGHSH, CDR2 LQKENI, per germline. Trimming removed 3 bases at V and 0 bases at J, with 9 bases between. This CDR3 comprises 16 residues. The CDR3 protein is CASSPPTYSGANVLTF. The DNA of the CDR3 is TGTGCCAGCTCACCCCCCACCTACTCTGGGGCCAACGTCCTGACTTTC.

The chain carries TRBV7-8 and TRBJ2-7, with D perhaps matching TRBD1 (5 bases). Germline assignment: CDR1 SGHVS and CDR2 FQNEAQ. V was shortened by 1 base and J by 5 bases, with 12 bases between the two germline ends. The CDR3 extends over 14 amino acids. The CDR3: CASSLGGRTNEQYF. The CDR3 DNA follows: TGTGCCAGCAGCTTAGGGGGCAGGACCAACGAGCAGTACTTC.

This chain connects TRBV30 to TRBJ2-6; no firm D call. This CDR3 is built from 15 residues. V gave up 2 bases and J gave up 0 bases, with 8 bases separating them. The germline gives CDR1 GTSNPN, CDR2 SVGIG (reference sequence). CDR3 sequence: CAWSPMFSGANVLTF. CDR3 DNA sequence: TGTGCCTGGAGTCCTATGTTCTCTGGGGCCAACGTCCTGACTTTC.

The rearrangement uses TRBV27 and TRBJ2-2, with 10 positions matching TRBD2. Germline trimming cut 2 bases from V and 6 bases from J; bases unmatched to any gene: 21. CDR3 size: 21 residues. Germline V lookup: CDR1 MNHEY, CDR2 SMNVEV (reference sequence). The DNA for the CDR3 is TGTGCCAGCAGTTTAAGGGCCCCTAGCGGGAGTCCTATTTTTGGGTCCGGGGAGCTGTTTTTT. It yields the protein CASSLRAPSGSPIFGSGELFF.

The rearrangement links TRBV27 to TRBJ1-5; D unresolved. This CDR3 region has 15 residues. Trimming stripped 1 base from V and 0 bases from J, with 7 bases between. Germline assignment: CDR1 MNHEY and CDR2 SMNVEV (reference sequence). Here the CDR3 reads CASSLFLGSNQPQHF. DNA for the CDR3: TGTGCCAGCAGTTTATTCCTCGGTAGCAATCAGCCCCAGCATTTT.

DNA for the CDR3: TGTGCCAGCTCACCACCTAGTCAGAGCTCCTACGAGCAGTACTTC. The encoded protein is CASSPPSQSSYEQYF. The J gene is TRBJ2-7, the V gene TRBV18; D unclear. The germline CDR1 and CDR2 sequences are KGHSH and LQKENI. Deletions cut 0 bases from V and 0 bases from J, with 9 bases between. This CDR3 has 15 residues. Based on the CDR3 plus reference TRBV18 and TRBJ2-7, the full variable domain is NAGVMQNPRHLVRRRGQEARLRCSPMKGHSHVYWYRQLPEEGLKFMVYLQKENIIDESGMPKERFSAEFPKEGPSILRIQQVVRGDSAAYFCASSPPSQSSYEQYFGPGTRLTVT.

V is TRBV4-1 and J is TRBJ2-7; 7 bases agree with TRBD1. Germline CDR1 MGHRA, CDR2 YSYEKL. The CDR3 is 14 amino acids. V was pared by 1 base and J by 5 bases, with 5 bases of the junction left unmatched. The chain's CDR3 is CASSQVWTGDEQYF. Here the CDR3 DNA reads TGCGCCAGCAGCCAAGTGTGGACAGGCGACGAGCAGTACTTC.

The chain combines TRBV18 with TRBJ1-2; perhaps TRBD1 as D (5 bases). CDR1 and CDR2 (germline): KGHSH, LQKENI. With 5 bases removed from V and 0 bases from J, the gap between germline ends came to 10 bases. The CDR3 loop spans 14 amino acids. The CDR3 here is CASSGDQSNYGYTF. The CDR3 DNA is TGTGCCAGCTCAGGGGACCAATCTAACTATGGCTACACCTTC.

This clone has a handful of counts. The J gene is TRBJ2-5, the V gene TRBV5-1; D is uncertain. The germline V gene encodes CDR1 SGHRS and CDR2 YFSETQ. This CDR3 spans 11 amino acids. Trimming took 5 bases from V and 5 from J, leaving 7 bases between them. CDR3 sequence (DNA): TGCGCCAGCAGGTCGTGGGAGACCCAGTACTTC. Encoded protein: CASRSWETQYF.

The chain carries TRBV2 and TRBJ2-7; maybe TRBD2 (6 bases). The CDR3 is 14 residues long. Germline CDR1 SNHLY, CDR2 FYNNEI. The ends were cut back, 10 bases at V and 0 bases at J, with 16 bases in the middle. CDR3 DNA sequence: TGTGCCATCGAAAGCGGGCCCAGCTCCTACGAGCAGTACTTC. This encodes CAIESGPSSYEQYF.

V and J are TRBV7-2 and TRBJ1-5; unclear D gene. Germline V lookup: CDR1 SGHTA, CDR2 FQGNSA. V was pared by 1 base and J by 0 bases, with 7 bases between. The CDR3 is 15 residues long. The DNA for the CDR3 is TGTGCCAGCAGCTTAGTATCGTATAGCAATCAGCCCCAGCATTTT. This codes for CASSLVSYSNQPQHF.

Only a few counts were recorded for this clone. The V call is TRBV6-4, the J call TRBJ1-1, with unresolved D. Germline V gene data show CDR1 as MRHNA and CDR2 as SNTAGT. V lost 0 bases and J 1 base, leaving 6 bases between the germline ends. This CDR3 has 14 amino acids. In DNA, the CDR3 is TGTGCCAGCAGTGACTCCCCTGGGAACACTGAAGCTTTCTTT. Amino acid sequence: CASSDSPGNTEAFF.

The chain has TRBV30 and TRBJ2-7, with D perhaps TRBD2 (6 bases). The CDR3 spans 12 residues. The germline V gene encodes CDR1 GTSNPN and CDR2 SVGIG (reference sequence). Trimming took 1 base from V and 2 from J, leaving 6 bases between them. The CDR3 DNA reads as TGTGCCTGGAGTGGGGGGGCCTACGAGCAGTACTTC. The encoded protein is CAWSGGAYEQYF.

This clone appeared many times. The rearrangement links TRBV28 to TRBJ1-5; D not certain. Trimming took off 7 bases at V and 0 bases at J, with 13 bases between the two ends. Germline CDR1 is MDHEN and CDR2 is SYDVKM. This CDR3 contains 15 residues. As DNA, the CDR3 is TGTGCCAGCAACGAAGCGGTATATAGCAATCAGCCCCAGCATTTT. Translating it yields CASNEAVYSNQPQHF. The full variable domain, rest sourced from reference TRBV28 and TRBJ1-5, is DVKVTQSSRYLVKRTGEKVFLECVQDMDHENMFWYRQDPGLGLRLIYFSYDVKMKEKGDIPEGYSVSREKKERFSLILESASTNQTSMYLCASNEAVYSNQPQHFGDGTRLSIL.

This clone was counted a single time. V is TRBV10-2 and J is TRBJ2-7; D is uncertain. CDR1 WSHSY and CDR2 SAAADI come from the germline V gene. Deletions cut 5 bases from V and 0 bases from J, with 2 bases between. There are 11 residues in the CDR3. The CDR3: CASSNSYEQYF. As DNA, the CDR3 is TGCGCCAGCAGTAACTCCTACGAGCAGTACTTC.

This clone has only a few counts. The CDR3 DNA reads as TGTGCCAGCAGCGTAGGGGGGGAAGGGTACGAGCAGTACTTC. As protein: CASSVGGEGYEQYF. The rearrangement uses TRBV9 and TRBJ2-7, with D possibly matching TRBD2 (6 bases). Germline V gene data show CDR1 as SGDLS and CDR2 as YYNGEE. The CDR3 has 14 residues. Between the trimmed V and J ends, which lost 0 bases and 4 bases, there was a span of 11 bases.

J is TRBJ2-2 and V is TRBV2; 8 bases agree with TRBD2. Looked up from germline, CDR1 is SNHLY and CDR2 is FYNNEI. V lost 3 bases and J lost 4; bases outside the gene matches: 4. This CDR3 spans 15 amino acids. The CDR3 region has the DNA TGTGCCAGCAGTGACCCAGCGGGAGTCACCGGGGAGCTGTTTTTT. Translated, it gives CASSDPAGVTGELFF.

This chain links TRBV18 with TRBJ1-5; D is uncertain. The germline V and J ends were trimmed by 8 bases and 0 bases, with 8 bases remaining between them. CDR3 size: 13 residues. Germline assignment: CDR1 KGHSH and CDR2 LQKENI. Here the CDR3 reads CASKGNSNQPQHF. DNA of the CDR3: TGTGCCAGCAAAGGAAATAGCAATCAGCCCCAGCATTTT.

In DNA, the CDR3 is TGTGCCAGCAGCCCAGACAGGGTCTATGGCTACACCTTC. The encoded protein is CASSPDRVYGYTF. V usage is TRBV7-8 and J usage is TRBJ1-2; 7 bases are shared with TRBD1. The germline V gene encodes CDR1 SGHVS and CDR2 FQNEAQ. This CDR3 has 13 residues. V trimming: 5 bases; J trimming: 4 bases; junction bases outside the gene matches: 4.

CDR3 sequence (DNA): TGTGCCAGTCGTCTTGCAGGGCGGGCTTTCTTT. Translation gives CASRLAGRAFF. The chain recombines TRBV19 with TRBJ1-1; a weak D match, TRBD1 (5 bases). Trimming pared 8 bases from V and 11 bases from J, leaving 15 bases between. Germline assignment: CDR1 LNHDA and CDR2 SQIVND (reference sequence). CDR3 length: 11 residues.

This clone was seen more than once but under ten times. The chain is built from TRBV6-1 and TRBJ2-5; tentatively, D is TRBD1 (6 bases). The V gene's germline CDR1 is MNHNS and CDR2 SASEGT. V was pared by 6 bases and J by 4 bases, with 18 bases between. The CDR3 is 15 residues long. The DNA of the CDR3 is TGTGCCAGCAGAATAACAGGGTTAAGGGGAGAGACCCAGTACTTC. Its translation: CASRITGLRGETQYF.

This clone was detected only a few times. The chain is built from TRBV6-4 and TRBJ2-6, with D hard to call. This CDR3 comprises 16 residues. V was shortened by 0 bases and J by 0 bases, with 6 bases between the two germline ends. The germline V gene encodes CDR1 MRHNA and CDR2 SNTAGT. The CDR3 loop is CASSDSRSSGANVLTF. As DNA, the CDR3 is TGTGCCAGCAGTGACTCCCGGAGCTCTGGGGCCAACGTCCTGACTTTC.

The chain's CDR3 is CASSIRRAQETQYF. The CDR3 DNA is TGTGCCAGTAGTATTCGAAGGGCCCAAGAGACCCAGTACTTC. The chain has TRBV19 and TRBJ2-5, with D hard to call. Trimming stripped 3 bases from V and 1 base from J, with 9 bases between. The CDR3 has 14 amino acids. The germline CDR1 and CDR2 sequences are LNHDA and SQIVND (reference sequence).

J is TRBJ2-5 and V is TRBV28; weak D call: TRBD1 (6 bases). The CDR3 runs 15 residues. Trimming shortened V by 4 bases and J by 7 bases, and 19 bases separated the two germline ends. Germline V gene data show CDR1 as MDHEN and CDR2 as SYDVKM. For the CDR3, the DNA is TGTGCCAGCAGTTCCTTAATTGACAGGCTGGGGACCCAGTACTTC. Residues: CASSSLIDRLGTQYF.